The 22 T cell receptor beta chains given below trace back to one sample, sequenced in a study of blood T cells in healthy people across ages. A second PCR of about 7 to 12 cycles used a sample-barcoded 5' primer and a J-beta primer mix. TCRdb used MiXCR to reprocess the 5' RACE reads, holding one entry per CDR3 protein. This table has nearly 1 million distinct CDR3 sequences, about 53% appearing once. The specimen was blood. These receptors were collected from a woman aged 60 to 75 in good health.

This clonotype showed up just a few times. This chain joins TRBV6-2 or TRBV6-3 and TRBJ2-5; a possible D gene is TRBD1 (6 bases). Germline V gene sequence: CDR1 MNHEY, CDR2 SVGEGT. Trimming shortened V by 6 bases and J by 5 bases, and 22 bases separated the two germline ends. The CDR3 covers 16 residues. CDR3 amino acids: CASRALRGKGVETQYF. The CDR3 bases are TGTGCCAGCAGAGCTCTCAGGGGAAAGGGCGTGGAGACCCAGTACTTC.

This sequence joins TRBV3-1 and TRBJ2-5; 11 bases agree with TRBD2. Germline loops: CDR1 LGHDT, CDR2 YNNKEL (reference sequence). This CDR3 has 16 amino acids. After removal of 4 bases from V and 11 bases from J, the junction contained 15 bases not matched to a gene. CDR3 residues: CASSRIGTSGYNEQYF. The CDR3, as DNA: TGTGCCAGCAGCCGTATAGGGACTAGCGGTTACAATGAGCAGTACTTC.

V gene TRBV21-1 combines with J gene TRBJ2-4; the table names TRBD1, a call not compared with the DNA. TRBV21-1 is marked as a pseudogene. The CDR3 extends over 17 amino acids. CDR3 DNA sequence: TGTGCCAGCAGCAAAGGGGGTAGACAGGGGACCGGGGACATTCAGTACTTC. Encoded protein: CASSKGGRQGTGDIQYF.

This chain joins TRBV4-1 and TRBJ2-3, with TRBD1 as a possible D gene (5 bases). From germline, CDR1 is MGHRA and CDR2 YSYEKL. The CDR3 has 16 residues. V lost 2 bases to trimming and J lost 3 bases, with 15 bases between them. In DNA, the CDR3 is TGCGCCAGCAGCCAACTGAGAAGGGCAGGGACAGATACGCAGTATTTT. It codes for CASSQLRRAGTDTQYF.

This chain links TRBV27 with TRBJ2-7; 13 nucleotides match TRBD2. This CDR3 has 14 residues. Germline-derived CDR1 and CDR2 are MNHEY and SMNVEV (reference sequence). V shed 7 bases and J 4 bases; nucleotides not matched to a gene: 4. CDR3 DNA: TGTGCCAGCATGGGACTAGCGGGAATTTACGAGCAGTACTTC. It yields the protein CASMGLAGIYEQYF.

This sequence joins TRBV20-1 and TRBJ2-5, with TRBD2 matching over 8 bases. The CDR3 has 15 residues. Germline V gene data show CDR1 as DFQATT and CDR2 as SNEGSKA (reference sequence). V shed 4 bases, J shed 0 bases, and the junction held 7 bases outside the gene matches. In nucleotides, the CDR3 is TGCAGTGCTATGCGGACTAGCTGGTACCAAGAGACCCAGTACTTC. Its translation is CSAMRTSWYQETQYF.

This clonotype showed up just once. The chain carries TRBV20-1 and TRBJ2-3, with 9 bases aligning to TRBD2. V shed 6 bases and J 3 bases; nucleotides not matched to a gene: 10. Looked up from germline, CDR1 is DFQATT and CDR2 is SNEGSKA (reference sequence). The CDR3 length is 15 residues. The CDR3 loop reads CSAPASGIRTDTQYF. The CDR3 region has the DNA TGCAGTGCCCCGGCTAGCGGGATTAGAACAGATACGCAGTATTTT.

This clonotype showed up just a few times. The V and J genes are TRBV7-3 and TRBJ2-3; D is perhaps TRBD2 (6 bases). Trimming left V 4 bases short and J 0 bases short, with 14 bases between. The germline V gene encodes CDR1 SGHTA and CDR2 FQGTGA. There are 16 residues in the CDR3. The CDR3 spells CASSSGGAFSTDTQYF. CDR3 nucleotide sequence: TGTGCCAGCAGCTCCGGCGGGGCCTTTAGCACAGATACGCAGTATTTT. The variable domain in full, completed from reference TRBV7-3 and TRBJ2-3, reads GAGVSQTPSNKVTEKGKYVELRCDPISGHTALYWYRQSLGQGPEFLIYFQGTGAADDSGLPNDRFFAVRPEGSVSTLKIQRTERGDSAVYLCASSSGGAFSTDTQYFGPGTRLTVL.

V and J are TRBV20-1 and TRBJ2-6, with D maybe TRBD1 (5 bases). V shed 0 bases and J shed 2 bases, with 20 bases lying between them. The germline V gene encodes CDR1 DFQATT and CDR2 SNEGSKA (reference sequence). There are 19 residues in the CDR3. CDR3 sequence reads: CSARDRKAGPRAGANVLTF. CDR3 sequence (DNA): TGCAGTGCTAGAGATCGCAAGGCAGGGCCACGTGCTGGGGCCAACGTCCTGACTTTC.

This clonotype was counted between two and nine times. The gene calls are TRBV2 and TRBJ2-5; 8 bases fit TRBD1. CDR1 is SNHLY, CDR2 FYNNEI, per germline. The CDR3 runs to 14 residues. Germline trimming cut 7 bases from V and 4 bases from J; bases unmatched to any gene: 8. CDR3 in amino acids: CASTPPDRVETQYF. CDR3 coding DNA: TGTGCCAGCACTCCACCGGACAGGGTAGAGACCCAGTACTTC.

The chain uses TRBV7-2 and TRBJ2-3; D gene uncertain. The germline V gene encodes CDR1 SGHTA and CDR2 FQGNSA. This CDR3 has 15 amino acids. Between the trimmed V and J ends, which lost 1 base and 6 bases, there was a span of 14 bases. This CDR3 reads CASSLEGTGGDTQYF. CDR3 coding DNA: TGTGCCAGCAGCTTAGAGGGCACCGGTGGGGATACGCAGTATTTT.

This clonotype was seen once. CDR3 nucleotides: TGTGCCAGCAGGTCGACTAGCAGGGGAGGGCAGTTCTTC. Its protein product is CASRSTSRGGQFF. The chain links TRBV12-3 or TRBV12-4 to TRBJ2-1; weak D call: TRBD2 (7 bases). Deletions cut 6 bases from V and 12 bases from J, with 18 bases between. The CDR3 is 13 residues long.

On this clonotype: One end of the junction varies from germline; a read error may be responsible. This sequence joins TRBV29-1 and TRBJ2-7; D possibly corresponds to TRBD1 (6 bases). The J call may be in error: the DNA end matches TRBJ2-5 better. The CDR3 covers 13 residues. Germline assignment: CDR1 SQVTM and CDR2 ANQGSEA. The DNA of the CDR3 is TGCAGCGTTGATTCAGGGGCTCAAGTGACCCAGTACTTC. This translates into CSVDSGAQVTQYF.

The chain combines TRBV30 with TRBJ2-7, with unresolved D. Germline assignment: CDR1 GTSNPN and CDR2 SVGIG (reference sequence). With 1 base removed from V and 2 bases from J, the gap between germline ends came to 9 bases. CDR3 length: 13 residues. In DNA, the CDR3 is TGTGCCTGGAGTGAGGGCAGTACCTACGAGCAGTACTTC. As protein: CAWSEGSTYEQYF.

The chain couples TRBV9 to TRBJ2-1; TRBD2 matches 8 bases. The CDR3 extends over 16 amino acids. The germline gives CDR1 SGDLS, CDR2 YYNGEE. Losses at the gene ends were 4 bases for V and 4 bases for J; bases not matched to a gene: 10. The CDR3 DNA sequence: TGTGCCAGCAGCCCCGTCGGCGGGGGGATATACAATGAGCAGTTCTTC. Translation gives CASSPVGGGIYNEQFF.

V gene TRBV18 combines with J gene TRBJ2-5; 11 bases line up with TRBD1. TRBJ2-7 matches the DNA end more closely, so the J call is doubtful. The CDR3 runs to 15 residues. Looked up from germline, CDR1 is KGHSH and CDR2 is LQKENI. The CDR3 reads CASSPRGQGAYEQYF. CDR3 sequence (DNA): TGTGCCAGCTCACCAAGGGGACAGGGGGCCTACGAGCAGTACTTC.

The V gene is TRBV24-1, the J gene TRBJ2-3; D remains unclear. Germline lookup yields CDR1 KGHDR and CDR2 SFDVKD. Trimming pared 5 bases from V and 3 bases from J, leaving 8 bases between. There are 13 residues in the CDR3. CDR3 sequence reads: CATSALRTDTQYF. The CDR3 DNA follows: TGTGCCACCAGTGCCCTAAGGACAGATACGCAGTATTTT.

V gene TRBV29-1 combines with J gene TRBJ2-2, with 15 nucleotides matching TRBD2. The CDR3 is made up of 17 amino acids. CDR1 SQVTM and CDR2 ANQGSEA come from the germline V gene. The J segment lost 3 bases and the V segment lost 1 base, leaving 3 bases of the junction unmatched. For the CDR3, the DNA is TGCAGCGTTGAAGGGTGGACTAGCGGGGGGGACACCGGGGAGCTGTTTTTT. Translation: CSVEGWTSGGDTGELFF.

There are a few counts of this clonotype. The CDR3 is CSAPRESGGYTF. CDR3 DNA sequence: TGCAGTGCCCCAAGGGAGTCCGGTGGCTACACCTTC. The V gene is TRBV20-1, the J gene TRBJ1-2, with D unclear. The V end was cut by 6 bases, the J end by 7 bases, with 15 bases between. The CDR3 is made up of 12 amino acids. The germline V gene encodes CDR1 DFQATT and CDR2 SNEGSKA (reference sequence).

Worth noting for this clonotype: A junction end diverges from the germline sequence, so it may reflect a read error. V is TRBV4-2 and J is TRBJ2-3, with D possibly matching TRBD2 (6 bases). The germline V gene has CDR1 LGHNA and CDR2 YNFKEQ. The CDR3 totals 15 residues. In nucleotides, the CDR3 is TGTGCCAGCAGCCGGCGGGATAGGCCCACAGAGACGCAGTATTTT. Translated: CASSRRDRPTETQYF.

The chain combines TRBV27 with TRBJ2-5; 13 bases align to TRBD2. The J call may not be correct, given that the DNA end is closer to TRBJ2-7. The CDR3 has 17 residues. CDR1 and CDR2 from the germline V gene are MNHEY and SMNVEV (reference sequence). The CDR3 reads CASSPRNQLAGGDEQYF. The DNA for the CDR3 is TGTGCCAGCAGTCCCCGGAATCAACTAGCGGGAGGGGACGAGCAGTACTTC.

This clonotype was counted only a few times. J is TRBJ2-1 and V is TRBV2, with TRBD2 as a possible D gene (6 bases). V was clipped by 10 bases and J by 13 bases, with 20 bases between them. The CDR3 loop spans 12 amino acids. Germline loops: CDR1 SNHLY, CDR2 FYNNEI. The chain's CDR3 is CAIRGDSLRQFF. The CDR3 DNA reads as TGTGCCATACGCGGGGACTCATTGAGACAGTTCTTC.